The T cell receptor beta chain under discussion was sequenced for a study of T cells in women clearing cervical HPV infection. As to this clone: The read gets to within 3 residues of the CDR3 end, and the germline J gene fills in the rest.

Unmatched junction bases numbered 17, after V lost 5 bases and J lost 5 bases. The CDR3 spans 17 residues. CDR1 and CDR2 (germline): SGHVS, FQNEAQ. Some clones are missing from TCRdb's copy, which holds only in-frame ones; the method was immunoSEQ multiplex PCR. Its table records roughly 14,000 clones. This TCR was sampled from a woman between 18 and 70 years old with a cervical HPV16 infection that either progressed to CIN3+ or cleared (not recorded which). The rearrangement links TRBV7-8 to TRBJ2-5, with 7 bases matching TRBD1. The material sequenced was blood buffy coat. CDR3 sequence reads: CASSPYRGLKLAETQYF. The covered CDR3 bases are TGTGCCAGCAGCCCCTACAGGGGTCTAAAGTTAGCGGAGACC.